The subject of this entry is one T cell receptor (beta chain). This entry belongs to a study of CD8 T cells in Susac syndrome. Between the trimmed V and J ends, which lost 0 bases and 1 base, there was a span of 19 bases. The CDR3 loop spans 18 amino acids. CDR1 and CDR2 (germline): SGDLS, YYNGEE. Random hexamers served to reverse transcribe roughly 0.45 to 1 ug RNA. TCRdb redid the calling of the immunoSEQ multiplex PCR reads with MiXCR, one entry per CDR3 protein. Of 110,000 or so distinct CDR3 sequences in the sample, 85% to 95% are singletons; the top ten hold 0.093%. Bulk CD8+ and CD4+ cells came from magnetic negative isolation; CD8+ TEMRA by FACS.

The chain recombines TRBV9 with TRBJ1-1, with D perhaps matching TRBD1 (5 bases). The sequence came from a human donor with multiple sclerosis. Sample: CD4+ T cells from PBMCs. For the CDR3, the DNA is TGTGCCAGCAGCGTAGCCATCGCAGGACACCCCCAGAACACTGAAGCTTTCTTT. Encoded protein: CASSVAIAGHPQNTEAFF.